The entry that follows covers one T cell receptor beta chain sequence. Between the trimmed V and J ends, which lost 7 bases and 11 bases, there was a span of 20 bases. CDR3 length: 13 residues. The germline gives CDR1 SEHNR, CDR2 FQNEAQ (reference sequence). Produced via immunoSEQ multiplex PCR; TCRdb's table is partial and in-frame only. This sample has around 500,000 clones, with 80% to 90% found just once. The sample comes from a study of blood T cell repertoires in COVID-19. Overall study: Acute and convalescent COVID-19 samples came from the United States, Italy and Spain. PBMCs, B-cell-depleted T cells, or T cells provided the cDNA or gDNA that made up the material.

The sequenced sample consisted of peripheral blood. This receptor was identified in a human donor in a cohort sampled during active COVID-19. The V and J genes are TRBV7-9 and TRBJ1-1; D may be TRBD1 (5 bases). CDR3: CASNPGPRVGAFF. The CDR3 nucleotides read TGTGCCAGCAACCCGGGCCCCAGGGTGGGCGCTTTCTTT.